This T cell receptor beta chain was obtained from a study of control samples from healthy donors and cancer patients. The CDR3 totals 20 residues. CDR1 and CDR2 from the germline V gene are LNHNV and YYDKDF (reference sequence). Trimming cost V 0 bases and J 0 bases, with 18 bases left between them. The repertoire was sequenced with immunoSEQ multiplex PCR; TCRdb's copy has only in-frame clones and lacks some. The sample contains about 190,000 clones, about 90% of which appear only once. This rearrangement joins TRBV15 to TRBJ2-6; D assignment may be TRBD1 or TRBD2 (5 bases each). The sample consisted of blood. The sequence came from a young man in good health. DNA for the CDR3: TGTGCCACCAGCAGAGATTGGGCGGGCAGGGCTATCTCTGGGGCCAACGTCCTGACTTTC. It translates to CATSRDWAGRAISGANVLTF.